Below are 5 T cell receptor beta chains sequenced from a single sample in a study of shared T cell receptors in the human thymus (dated by TCRdb to about 2021). Libraries came from the immunoSEQ multiplex PCR assay. Entries here come from immuneACCESS through TCRdb and include only in-frame sequences with V and J called. Some clones fail to appear in such tables; in the studies checked, an unresolved V gene covers under half of the shortfall, and the cause of the remainder is unknown. Counted in this sample were some 700,000 clones; roughly 88% of them appeared once. Jointly, the top ten make up about 0.01% of the sample. The sample was also reused in another study, on human thymus T cells.

Sample: thymocytes. Every receptor here comes from a boy younger than two with a congenital heart defect. Donor details come from another sample of the same person, matched by shared clones.

V usage is TRBV7-8 and J usage is TRBJ1-1, with TRBD1 as a possible D gene (5 bases). The V end was cut by 8 bases, the J end by 4 bases, with 11 bases between. Germline CDR1 is SGHVS and CDR2 is FQNEAQ. The CDR3 runs 12 residues. The CDR3 bases are TGTGCCAGCGGAGGGACCCCCACTGAAGCTTTCTTT. Its translation: CASGGTPTEAFF.

The chain has TRBV4-2 and TRBJ1-2; D unclear. Germline V gene sequence: CDR1 LGHNA, CDR2 YNFKEQ. This CDR3 is 13 amino acids long. The germline V and J ends were trimmed by 4 bases and 6 bases, with 12 bases remaining between them. CDR3 loop: CASSRSLLDGYTF. The CDR3 region has the DNA TGTGCCAGCAGCCGGTCTCTACTGGATGGCTACACCTTC.

This chain uses TRBV21-1 with TRBJ1-5; TRBD1 was called by the table and not checked on the DNA. TRBV21-1 is assigned pseudogene status. The length of the CDR3 is 14 residues. In nucleotides, the CDR3 is TGTGCCAGCAGCAAAGACAGGGTTGGTCAGCCCCAGCATTTT. This sequence encodes CASSKDRVGQPQHF.

The chain recombines TRBV30 with TRBJ2-7, with TRBD1 matching over 9 bases. V was pared by 7 bases and J by 0 bases, with 10 bases of the junction left unmatched. CDR1 and CDR2 (germline): GTSNPN, SVGIG (reference sequence). The CDR3 extends over 15 amino acids. CDR3 in amino acids: CAFYGEDRGSYEQYF. CDR3 in DNA: TGTGCCTTCTACGGGGAGGACAGGGGCTCCTACGAGCAGTACTTC.

The chain has TRBV1 and TRBJ2-3; the D call of TRBD2 is as the table states it, not checked on the DNA. TRBV1 constitutes a pseudogene. The length of the CDR3 is 18 residues. The CDR3 DNA follows: TGCACCAGCAGCCGCTACTTAGCGGGAGGGCCGGGGACAGATACGCAGTATTTT. This sequence encodes CTSSRYLAGGPGTDTQYF.